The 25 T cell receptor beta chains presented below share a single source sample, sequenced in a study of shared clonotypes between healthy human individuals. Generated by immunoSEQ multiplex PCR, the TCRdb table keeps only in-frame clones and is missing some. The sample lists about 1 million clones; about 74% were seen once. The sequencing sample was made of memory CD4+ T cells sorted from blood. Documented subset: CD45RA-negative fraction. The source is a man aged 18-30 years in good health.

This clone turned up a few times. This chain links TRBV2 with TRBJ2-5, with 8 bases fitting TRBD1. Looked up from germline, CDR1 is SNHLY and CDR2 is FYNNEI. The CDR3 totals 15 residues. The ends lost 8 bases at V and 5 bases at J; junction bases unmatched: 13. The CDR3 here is CASLSQGARGETQYF. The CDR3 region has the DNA TGTGCCAGCCTATCCCAGGGGGCTAGGGGGGAGACCCAGTACTTC.

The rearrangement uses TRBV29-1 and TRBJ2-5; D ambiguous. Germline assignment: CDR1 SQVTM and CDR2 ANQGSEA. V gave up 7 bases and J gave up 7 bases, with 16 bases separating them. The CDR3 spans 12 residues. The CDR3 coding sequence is TGCAGCGGCGGCAGTCCCCCTAGGACCCAGTACTTC. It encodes CSGGSPPRTQYF. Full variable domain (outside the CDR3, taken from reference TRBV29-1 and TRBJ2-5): SAVISQKPSRDICQRGTSLTIQCQVDSQVTMMFWYRQQPGQSLTLIATANQGSEATYESGFVIDKFPISRPNLTFSTLTVSNMSPEDSSIYLCSGGSPPRTQYFGPGTRLLVL.

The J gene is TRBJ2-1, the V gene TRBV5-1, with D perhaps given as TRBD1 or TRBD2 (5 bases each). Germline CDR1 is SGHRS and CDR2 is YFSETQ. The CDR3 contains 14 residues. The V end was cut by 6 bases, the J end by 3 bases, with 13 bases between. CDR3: CASTSGTNYNEQFF. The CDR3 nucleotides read TGCGCCAGCACGTCCGGGACCAACTACAATGAGCAGTTCTTC. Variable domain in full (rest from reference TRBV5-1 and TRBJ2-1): KAGVTQTPRYLIKTRGQQVTLSCSPISGHRSVSWYQQTPGQGLQFLFEYFSETQRNKGNFPGRFSGRQFSNSRSEMNVSTLELGDSALYLCASTSGTNYNEQFFGPGTRLTVL.

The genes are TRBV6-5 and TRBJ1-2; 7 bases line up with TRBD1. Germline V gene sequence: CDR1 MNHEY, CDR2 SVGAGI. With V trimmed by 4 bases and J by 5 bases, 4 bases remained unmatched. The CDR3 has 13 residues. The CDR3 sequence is CASSLDREYGYTF. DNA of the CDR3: TGTGCCAGCAGTTTAGACAGGGAGTATGGCTACACCTTC.

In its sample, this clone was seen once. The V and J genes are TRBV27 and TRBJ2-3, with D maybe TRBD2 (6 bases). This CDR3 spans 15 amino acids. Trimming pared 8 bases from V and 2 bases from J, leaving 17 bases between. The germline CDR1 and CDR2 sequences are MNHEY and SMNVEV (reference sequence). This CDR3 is CASHLTGLLTDTQYF. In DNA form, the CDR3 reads TGTGCCAGCCATCTAACGGGACTCCTCACAGATACGCAGTATTTT.

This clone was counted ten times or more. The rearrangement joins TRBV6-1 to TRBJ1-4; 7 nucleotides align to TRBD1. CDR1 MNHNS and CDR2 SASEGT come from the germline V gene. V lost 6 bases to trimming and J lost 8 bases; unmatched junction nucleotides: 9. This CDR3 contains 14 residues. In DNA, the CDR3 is TGTGCCAGCAGCCTCAGGACAGGACCGGAAAAACTGTTTTTT. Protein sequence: CASSLRTGPEKLFF.

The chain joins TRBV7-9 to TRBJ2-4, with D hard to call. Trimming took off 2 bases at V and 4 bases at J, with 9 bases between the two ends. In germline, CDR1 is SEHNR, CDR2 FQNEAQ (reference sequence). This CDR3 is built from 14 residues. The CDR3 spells CASSLLGQKNIQYF. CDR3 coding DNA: TGTGCCAGCAGCTTACTAGGCCAGAAAAACATTCAGTACTTC. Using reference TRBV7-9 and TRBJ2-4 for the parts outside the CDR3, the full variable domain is DTGVSQNPRHKITKRGQNVTFRCDPISEHNRLYWYRQTLGQGPEFLTYFQNEAQLEKSRLLSDRFSAERPKGSFSTLEIQRTEQGDSAMYLCASSLLGQKNIQYFGAGTRLSVL.

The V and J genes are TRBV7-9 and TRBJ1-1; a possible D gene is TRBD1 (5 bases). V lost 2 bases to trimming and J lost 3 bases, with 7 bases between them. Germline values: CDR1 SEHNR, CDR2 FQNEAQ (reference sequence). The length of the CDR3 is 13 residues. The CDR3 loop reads CASSLRRDTEAFF. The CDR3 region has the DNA TGTGCCAGCAGCTTACGCAGGGACACTGAAGCTTTCTTT.

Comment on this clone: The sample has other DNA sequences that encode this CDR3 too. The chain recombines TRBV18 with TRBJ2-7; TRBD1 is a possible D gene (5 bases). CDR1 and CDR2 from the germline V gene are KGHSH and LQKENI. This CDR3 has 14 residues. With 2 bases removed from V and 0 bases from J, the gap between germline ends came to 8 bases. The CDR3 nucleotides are TGTGCCAGCTCACCAACAACAGGCTCCTACGAGCAGTACTTC. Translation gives CASSPTTGSYEQYF.

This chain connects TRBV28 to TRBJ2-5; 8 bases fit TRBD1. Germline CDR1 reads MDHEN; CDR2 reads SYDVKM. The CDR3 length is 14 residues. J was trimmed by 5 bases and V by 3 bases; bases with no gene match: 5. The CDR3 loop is CASSFARGRETQYF. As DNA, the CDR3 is TGTGCCAGCAGTTTTGCCAGGGGGCGGGAGACCCAGTACTTC.

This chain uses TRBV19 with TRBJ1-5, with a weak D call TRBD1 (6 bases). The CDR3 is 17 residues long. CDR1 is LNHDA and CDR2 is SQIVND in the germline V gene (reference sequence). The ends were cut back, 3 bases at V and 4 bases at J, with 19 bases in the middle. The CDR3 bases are TGTGCCAGTAGTATGCGAAAGCGGGACACCTATAATCAGCCCCAGCATTTT. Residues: CASSMRKRDTYNQPQHF.

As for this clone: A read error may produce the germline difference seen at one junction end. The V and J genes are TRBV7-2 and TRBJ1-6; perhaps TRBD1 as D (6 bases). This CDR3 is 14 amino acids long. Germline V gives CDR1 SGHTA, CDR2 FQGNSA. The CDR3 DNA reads TGTGCCAGCAGGTTAGCAGGGGATAGATCACCCCTCCACTTT. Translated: CASRLAGDRSPLHF.

CDR3: CASSTQTAVNEKLFF. CDR3 bases: TGCGCCAGCAGCACACAGACAGCAGTTAATGAAAAACTGTTTTTT. This chain connects TRBV5-1 to TRBJ1-4; TRBD1 is a possible D gene (5 bases). Germline assignment: CDR1 SGHRS and CDR2 YFSETQ. Trimming cost V 4 bases and J 4 bases, with 14 bases left between them. The CDR3 runs 15 residues.

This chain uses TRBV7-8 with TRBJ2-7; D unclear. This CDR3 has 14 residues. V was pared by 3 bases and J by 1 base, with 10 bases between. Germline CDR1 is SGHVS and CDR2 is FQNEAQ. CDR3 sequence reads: CASSFLPESYEQYF. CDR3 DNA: TGTGCCAGCAGCTTTCTACCAGAGTCCTACGAGCAGTACTTC.

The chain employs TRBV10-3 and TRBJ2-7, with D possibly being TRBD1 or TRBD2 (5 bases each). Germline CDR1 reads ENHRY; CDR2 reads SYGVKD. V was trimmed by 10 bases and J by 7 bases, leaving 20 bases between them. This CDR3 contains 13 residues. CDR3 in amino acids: CATSGTGPGEQYF. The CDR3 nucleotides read TGTGCCACCTCAGGAACGGGGCCTGGAGAGCAGTACTTC.

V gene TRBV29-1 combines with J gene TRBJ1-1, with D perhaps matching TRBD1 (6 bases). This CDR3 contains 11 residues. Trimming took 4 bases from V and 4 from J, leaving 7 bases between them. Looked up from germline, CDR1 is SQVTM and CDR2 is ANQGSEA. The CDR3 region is CSVGTATEAFF. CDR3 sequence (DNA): TGCAGCGTTGGGACAGCCACTGAAGCTTTCTTT.

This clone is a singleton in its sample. CDR3 region: CASSPNEIQNTEAFF. The CDR3 nucleotides are TGTGCCAGCTCACCAAACGAAATACAGAACACTGAAGCTTTCTTT. This chain uses TRBV18 with TRBJ1-1; D gene unclear. V was pared by 2 bases and J by 1 base, with 11 bases between. Germline assignment: CDR1 KGHSH and CDR2 LQKENI. The CDR3 has 15 amino acids.

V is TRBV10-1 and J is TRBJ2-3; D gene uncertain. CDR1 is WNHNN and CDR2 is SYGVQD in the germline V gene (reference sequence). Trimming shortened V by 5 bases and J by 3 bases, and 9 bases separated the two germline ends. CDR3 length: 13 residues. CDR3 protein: CASSSDLTDTQYF. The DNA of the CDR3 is TGCGCCAGCAGTTCAGACCTGACAGATACGCAGTATTTT.

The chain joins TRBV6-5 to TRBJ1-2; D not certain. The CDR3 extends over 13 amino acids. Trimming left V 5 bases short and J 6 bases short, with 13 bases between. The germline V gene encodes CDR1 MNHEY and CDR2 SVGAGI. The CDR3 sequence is CASSHPRGDGYTF. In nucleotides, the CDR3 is TGTGCCAGCAGTCACCCACGCGGGGATGGCTACACCTTC.

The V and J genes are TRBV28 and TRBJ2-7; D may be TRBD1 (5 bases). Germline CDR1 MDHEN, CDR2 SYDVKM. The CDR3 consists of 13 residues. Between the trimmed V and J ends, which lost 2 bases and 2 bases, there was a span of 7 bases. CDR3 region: CASSLPGTYEQYF. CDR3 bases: TGTGCCAGCAGTTTACCAGGGACCTACGAGCAGTACTTC.

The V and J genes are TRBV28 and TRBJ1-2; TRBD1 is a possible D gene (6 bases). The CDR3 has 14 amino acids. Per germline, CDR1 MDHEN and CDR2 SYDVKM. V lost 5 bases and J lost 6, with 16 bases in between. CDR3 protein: CASSPYRDSDGYTF. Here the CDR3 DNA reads TGTGCCAGCAGTCCGTACAGGGATTCAGATGGCTACACCTTC.

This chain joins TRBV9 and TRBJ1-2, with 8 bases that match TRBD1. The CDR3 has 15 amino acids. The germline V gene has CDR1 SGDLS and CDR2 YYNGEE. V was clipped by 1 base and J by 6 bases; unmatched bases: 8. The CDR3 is CASSVQGAGGDGYTF. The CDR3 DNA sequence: TGTGCCAGCAGCGTACAGGGGGCTGGTGGCGATGGCTACACCTTC.

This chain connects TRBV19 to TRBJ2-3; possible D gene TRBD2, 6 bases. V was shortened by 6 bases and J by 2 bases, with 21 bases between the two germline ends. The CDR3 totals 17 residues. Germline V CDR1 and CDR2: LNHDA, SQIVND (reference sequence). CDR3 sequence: CASSNKMAGYFTDTQYF. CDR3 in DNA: TGTGCCAGTAGCAATAAAATGGCGGGGTATTTCACAGATACGCAGTATTTT.

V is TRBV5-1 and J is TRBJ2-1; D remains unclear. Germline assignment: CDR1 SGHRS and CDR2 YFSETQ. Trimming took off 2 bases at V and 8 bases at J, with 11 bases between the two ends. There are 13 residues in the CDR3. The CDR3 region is CASSLKDGHEQFF. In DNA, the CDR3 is TGCGCCAGCAGCTTAAAGGATGGACATGAGCAGTTCTTC.

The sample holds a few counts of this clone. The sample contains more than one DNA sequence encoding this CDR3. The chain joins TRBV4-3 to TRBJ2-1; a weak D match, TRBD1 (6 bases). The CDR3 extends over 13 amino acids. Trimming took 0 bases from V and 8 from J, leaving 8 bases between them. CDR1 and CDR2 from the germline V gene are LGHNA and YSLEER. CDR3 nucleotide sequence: TGCGCCAGCAGCCAAGACAGGGGCGATGAGCAGTTCTTC. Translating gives CASSQDRGDEQFF.